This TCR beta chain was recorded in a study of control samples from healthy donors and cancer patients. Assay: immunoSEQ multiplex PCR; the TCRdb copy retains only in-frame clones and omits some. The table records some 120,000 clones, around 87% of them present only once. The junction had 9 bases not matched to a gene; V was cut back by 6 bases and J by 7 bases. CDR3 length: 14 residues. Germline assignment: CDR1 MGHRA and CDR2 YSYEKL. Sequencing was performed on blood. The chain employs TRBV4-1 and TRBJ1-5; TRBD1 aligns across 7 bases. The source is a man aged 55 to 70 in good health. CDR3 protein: CASSRQGASQPQHF. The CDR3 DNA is TGCGCCAGCAGTCGACAGGGTGCATCCCAGCCCCAGCATTTT.